This T cell receptor (beta chain) was recovered during a study of shared clonotypes between healthy human individuals. The wider study: Every donor yielded three CD4 naive, three CD4 memory, two CD8 naive and one CD8 memory plate. General study findings and limits: Incompleteness in sorted-subset sequencing, despite large depth, was shown by rarefaction.

In the source study's methods: Junction-only immunoSEQ sequences carried no quality scores, so filtering differed. Here immunoSEQ multiplex PCR was the method, and the copy in TCRdb shows in-frame clones only, minus some. V and J calls and clone size come straight from that table; D and trimming were deduced from the DNA. Found here are 2 million to 2.5 million clones, roughly 91% of them singletons; the top ten hold about 1.8%. Per germline, CDR1 WSHSY and CDR2 SAAADI. Trimming removed 2 bases at V and 3 bases at J, with 10 bases between. The CDR3 contains 14 residues. In the case of this clone: The antigen is undetermined.

Naive CD8 cells, CD45RO-negative and positively selected for CCR7, excluded terminally differentiated effector memory CD45RA+ cells. This sequence joins TRBV10-2 and TRBJ1-1, with D maybe TRBD1 (6 bases). The TCR originated in a man aged 18 to 35 in good health. Some clones in this sample may be carry-over from other donors' samples. Sequencing was done on a sample of naive CD8+ T cells from PBMCs. This CDR3 is CASSEPGEDTEAFF. In nucleotides, the CDR3 is TGCGCCAGCAGTGAGCCAGGGGAGGACACTGAAGCTTTCTTT.